These T cell receptor beta chains were read from a single sample in a study of T-cell memory formation after mild COVID-19. TCRdb passed the 5' RACE reads through MiXCR, listing each CDR3 protein once. Of 380,000 or so distinct CDR3 sequences in the sample, approximately 14% were seen once. Material: PBMCs or a T cell subset sorted from them (not recorded which). The source is a man in his late teens or twenties who had mild COVID-19 (a few samples of this study predate the infection). Cell type and time point are not known. Both conserved end residues are part of each CDR3.

v_gene	len	j_gene	CDR3aa
TRBV3-1	15	TRBJ2-2	CASSQTGSNTGELFF
TRBV18	16	TRBJ2-3	CASSSQGRSSTDTQYF
TRBV7-3	13	TRBJ1-6	CASSSESISPLHF
TRBV20-1	14	TRBJ2-7	CSATPGQGAYEQYF
TRBV2	15	TRBJ2-7	CASSEERGASYEQYF
TRBV5-1	15	TRBJ1-3	CASSLGVSSGNTIYF
TRBV6-5	15	TRBJ2-3	CASSPWRGQPDTQYF
TRBV9	15	TRBJ1-2	CASSPRTGSAYGYTF
TRBV4-3	16	TRBJ2-1	CASSQEPPSSYNEQFF
TRBV5-1	14	TRBJ2-4	CASSEQLAKNIQYF
TRBV7-2	14	TRBJ1-1	CASSKRDRGTEAFF
TRBV7-3	13	TRBJ1-6	CASSFGENSPLHF
TRBV6-1	16	TRBJ2-3	CASSRTGGLGEGTQYF
TRBV7-2	13	TRBJ1-4	CASSFRGNEKLFF
TRBV7-3	13	TRBJ2-3	CASSLRLTDTQYF
TRBV27	13	TRBJ1-2	CASSYRGAVGYTF
TRBV5-5	12	TRBJ2-1	CASSFRAGEQFF
TRBV12-3/TRBV12-4	19	TRBJ2-5	CASSPYGASGGLGGETQYF
TRBV6-4	15	TRBJ2-1	CASSPWTASYNEQFF
TRBV2	17	TRBJ2-6	CASSEKGYALGANVLTF
TRBV20-1	14	TRBJ2-2	CSAEQASWTGELFF
TRBV4-2	14	TRBJ1-1	CASSQVLRNTEAFF
TRBV12-3/TRBV12-4	13	TRBJ2-7	CASSLEFSYEQYF
TRBV20-1	13	TRBJ1-2	CSARTGRGYGYTF
TRBV12-5	13	TRBJ2-3	CATGTLHSDTQYF
TRBV4-2	15	TRBJ1-2	CASSQEAGRDYGYTF
TRBV5-1	14	TRBJ2-1	CASSLRLGSGEQFF
TRBV19	14	TRBJ1-1	CASQNPGGLGEAFF
TRBV20-1	14	TRBJ1-4	CSAMQVATNEKLFF
TRBV5-1	14	TRBJ2-5	CASSLAGQKETQYF
TRBV24-1	17	TRBJ2-2	CATSDYRVLRSTGELFF
TRBV6-2/TRBV6-3	16	TRBJ1-6	CASSGLGGSYNSPLHF
TRBV29-1	13	TRBJ2-5	CSVEGGTQETQYF
TRBV7-6	13	TRBJ1-6	CASSLEGNSPLHF
TRBV27	14	TRBJ1-5	CASSFIRGHQPQHF
TRBV29-1	12	TRBJ1-1	CSVEVVVSEAFF
TRBV5-4	16	TRBJ2-1	CASSRGTSGTRIEQFF
TRBV24-1	13	TRBJ2-5	CATRSGEEETQYF
TRBV10-3	16	TRBJ2-3	CAISEPPERGLDTQYF
TRBV7-8	12	TRBJ1-6	CASSLDRLPLHF
TRBV12-3/TRBV12-4	14	TRBJ1-1	CASSKDETNTEAFF
TRBV6-6	13	TRBJ2-7	CASGRPRSYEQYF
TRBV9	15	TRBJ1-4	CASSVGTGSREKLFF
TRBV12-3/TRBV12-4	15	TRBJ2-4	CASSGLVVAKNIQYF
TRBV5-1	14	TRBJ1-1	CASSGQGRDTEAFF
TRBV20-1	11	TRBJ1-2	CSARQGDGYTF